One and the same sample provided the 18 T cell receptor beta chains below, sequenced in a study of response to subunit inactivated influenza vaccine. TCRdb reprocessed the RT-PCR reads via MiXCR and lists one record per CDR3 protein. The repertoire includes roughly 170,000 distinct CDR3 sequences, roughly 8.7% of them detected once, and around 9.9% sits in the top ten. Source: non-naive T cells sorted from PBMCs, taken on the day of vaccination. Every receptor here comes from a man aged 50 to 60 who received an inactivated influenza vaccine.

In its sample, this clonotype was seen a few times. V is TRBV7-6 and J is TRBJ2-7, with unresolved D. Germline CDR1 reads SGHVS; CDR2 reads FNYEAQ. CDR3 size: 14 residues. V lost 5 bases, J lost 3 bases, and 14 bases lay in between. The CDR3 coding sequence is TGTGCCAGCAGCGCGCGCCCAGACAACTACGAGCAGTACTTC. It yields the protein CASSARPDNYEQYF.

Ten or more counts support this clonotype. This chain connects TRBV6-2 or TRBV6-3 to TRBJ2-7; D unresolved. The V end was cut by 0 bases, the J end by 3 bases, with 3 bases between. The CDR3 spans 12 residues. The germline V gene encodes CDR1 MNHEY and CDR2 SVGEGT. CDR3 DNA sequence: TGTGCCAGCAGTTACTCTCTCTACGAGCAGTACTTC. Translating it yields CASSYSLYEQYF.

The chain is built from TRBV6-2 or TRBV6-3 and TRBJ2-7, with unresolved D. Per the germline V gene, CDR1 is MNHEY and CDR2 is SVGEGT. The CDR3 runs to 14 residues. Between the trimmed V and J ends, which lost 4 bases and 3 bases, there was a span of 13 bases. The CDR3 DNA reads TGTGCCAGCAGTTCCCGACCTGGGAACTACGAGCAGTACTTC. The encoded protein is CASSSRPGNYEQYF.

This clonotype was recorded many times. This rearrangement joins TRBV6-1 to TRBJ1-5, with D possibly matching TRBD1 (6 bases). The length of the CDR3 is 15 residues. Germline V gives CDR1 MNHNS, CDR2 SASEGT. With 2 bases removed from V and 6 bases from J, the gap between germline ends came to 14 bases. The CDR3 sequence is CASSEMMWGAQPQHF. The CDR3 coding sequence is TGTGCCAGCAGTGAAATGATGTGGGGGGCTCAGCCCCAGCATTTT.

This clonotype was counted at least ten times. The DNA for the CDR3 is TGTGCCATCAGGGACGGGACAGGGGCCAATGAGCAGTTCTTC. Translated: CAIRDGTGANEQFF. The chain links TRBV10-3 to TRBJ2-1; 10 nucleotides agree with TRBD1. The germline CDR1 and CDR2 sequences are ENHRY and SYGVKD. The CDR3 covers 14 residues. Germline trimming cut 6 bases from V and 6 bases from J; bases unmatched to any gene: 5.

In its sample, this clonotype was seen a few times. The chain joins TRBV27 to TRBJ1-2; 9 bases align to TRBD1. CDR3 length: 13 residues. Germline values: CDR1 MNHEY, CDR2 SMNVEV (reference sequence). J was trimmed by 8 bases and V by 8 bases; bases with no gene match: 9. The CDR3 loop is CASRVGQGSGYTF. In DNA form, the CDR3 reads TGTGCCAGCCGGGTGGGACAGGGATCCGGCTACACCTTC.

This clonotype was recorded many times. The chain links TRBV10-3 to TRBJ1-1; TRBD1 matches at 8 bases. The CDR3 has 13 amino acids. V gave up 7 bases and J gave up 4 bases; unmatched junction bases: 5. CDR1 and CDR2 (germline): ENHRY, SYGVKD. CDR3 nucleotide sequence: TGTGCCATCAAGGGGACAGGAACCACTGAAGCTTTCTTT. This sequence encodes CAIKGTGTTEAFF.

This clonotype was found a few times. The genes are TRBV6-1 and TRBJ1-3; D not resolved. Germline CDR1 MNHNS, CDR2 SASEGT. V was trimmed by 6 bases and J by 0 bases, leaving 9 bases between them. This CDR3 comprises 14 residues. The CDR3 DNA is TGTGCCAGCAGACCACAGAGCTCTGGAAACACCATATATTTT. Protein sequence: CASRPQSSGNTIYF.

The chain uses TRBV6-6 and TRBJ1-5; D remains ambiguous. In germline, CDR1 is MNHNY, CDR2 SVGAGI (reference sequence). V lost 6 bases and J 2 bases, leaving 8 bases between the germline ends. The CDR3 is 13 amino acids. DNA for the CDR3: TGTGCCAGCAGGGCCTGGGGCAATCAGCCCCAGCATTTT. Translation gives CASRAWGNQPQHF.

This clonotype was observed at least ten times. The rearrangement links TRBV24-1 to TRBJ2-5; a weak D match, TRBD2 (5 bases). The CDR3 covers 14 residues. Germline CDR1 and CDR2: KGHDR and SFDVKD. V lost 0 bases to trimming and J lost 5 bases, with 9 bases between them. CDR3 amino acids: CATSDLGPGETQYF. Here the CDR3 DNA reads TGTGCCACCAGTGATTTGGGACCGGGGGAGACCCAGTACTTC.

The chain joins TRBV28 to TRBJ2-1; the D gene is possibly TRBD2 (7 bases). The CDR3 extends over 16 amino acids. Germline V CDR1 and CDR2: MDHEN, SYDVKM. The V end was cut by 5 bases, the J end by 2 bases, with 16 bases between. The CDR3 DNA is TGTGCCAGCAGTCCGGCGGGGGCGGTGGCCTACAATGAGCAGTTCTTC. Translation gives CASSPAGAVAYNEQFF.

This clonotype was detected many times. The V gene is TRBV3-1, the J gene TRBJ1-5; no definite D call. Germline assignment: CDR1 LGHDT and CDR2 YNNKEL (reference sequence). The V end was cut by 0 bases, the J end by 5 bases, with 5 bases between. This CDR3 has 13 residues. For the CDR3, the DNA is TGTGCCAGCAGCCAAGACCGATATCAGCCCCAGCATTTT. Amino acid sequence: CASSQDRYQPQHF.

This clonotype turned up a few times. The J gene is TRBJ2-7, the V gene TRBV10-3; 11 bases are shared with TRBD1. Germline V gene lookup returns CDR1 ENHRY and CDR2 SYGVKD. The CDR3 runs to 16 residues. J gave up 2 bases and V 4 bases, and 7 bases lay outside the gene matches. CDR3 residues: CAISAGPGQGAYEQYF. DNA of the CDR3: TGTGCCATCAGTGCCGGACCGGGACAGGGGGCCTACGAGCAGTACTTC.

A few counts support this clonotype. The chain links TRBV28 to TRBJ1-2; tentatively, D is TRBD1 (6 bases). Per germline, CDR1 MDHEN and CDR2 SYDVKM. This CDR3 contains 13 residues. Trimming stripped 6 bases from V and 4 bases from J, with 12 bases between. The chain's CDR3 is CASSEGQSYGYTF. DNA of the CDR3: TGTGCCAGCAGCGAGGGACAATCCTATGGCTACACCTTC.

The genes are TRBV19 and TRBJ2-1; D gene ambiguous. The CDR3 is 16 residues long. V lost 6 bases and J lost 0, with 15 bases in between. Germline loops: CDR1 LNHDA, CDR2 SQIVND (reference sequence). The CDR3 protein is CASRPIALSSYNEQFF. In nucleotides, the CDR3 is TGTGCCAGTAGGCCTATCGCGTTAAGCTCCTACAATGAGCAGTTCTTC.

The chain employs TRBV7-9 and TRBJ2-2; tentative D call: TRBD1 (6 bases). The germline V and J ends were trimmed by 1 base and 7 bases, with 16 bases remaining between them. Per germline, CDR1 SEHNR and CDR2 FQNEAQ (reference sequence). The CDR3 spans 16 residues. The CDR3 DNA is TGTGCCAGCAGCTTAGGAAGTCAGGGGTTCGGCGGGGAGCTGTTTTTT. Protein sequence: CASSLGSQGFGGELFF.

This clonotype was counted a few times. This sequence joins TRBV4-3 and TRBJ2-4; D ambiguous. The V gene's germline CDR1 is LGHNA and CDR2 YSLEER. The CDR3 is 18 amino acids. V was shortened by 0 bases and J by 0 bases, with 15 bases between the two germline ends. The DNA for the CDR3 is TGCGCCAGCAGCCAAGACCTAGGCCACCTTATAGCCAAAAACATTCAGTACTTC. This gives the protein CASSQDLGHLIAKNIQYF.

The chain employs TRBV18 and TRBJ2-7, with D unclear. This CDR3 has 14 residues. V lost 3 bases and J lost 0, with 9 bases in between. Per germline, CDR1 KGHSH and CDR2 LQKENI. For the CDR3, the DNA is TGTGCCAGCTCACCCCCCAGTAACTCCTACGAGCAGTACTTC. Translating gives CASSPPSNSYEQYF.